The 14 T cell receptor beta chains below come from one sample, sequenced in a study of beta chain features in type 1 diabetes. The entirety of the isolated RNA underwent reverse transcription, so expressed TCRB transcripts were sequenced. The data were produced by immunoSEQ multiplex PCR, yet TCRdb's version contains in-frame clones alone and is incomplete. The table has some 160,000 clones, approximately 9.9% seen once. Sequencing used central memory CD4+ T cells from blood. Every receptor here comes from a woman aged 18-29 years in good health.

The chain links TRBV2 to TRBJ1-2; TRBD1 matches at 10 bases. Per the germline V gene, CDR1 is SNHLY and CDR2 is FYNNEI. The CDR3 consists of 13 residues. Trimming cost V 10 bases and J 2 bases; bases outside gene matches: 4. DNA for the CDR3: TGTGCCACCTCGGGACAGGGGAACTATGGCTACACCTTC. As protein: CATSGQGNYGYTF.

This clone has just a few counts. The rearrangement links TRBV7-3 to TRBJ2-4, with D possibly being TRBD2 (5 bases). The germline V gene encodes CDR1 SGHTA and CDR2 FQGTGA. The CDR3 runs to 12 residues. V was shortened by 5 bases and J by 12 bases, with 14 bases between the two germline ends. CDR3 loop: CASSPGMRAQYF. The CDR3 nucleotides are TGTGCCAGCAGCCCCGGGATGCGCGCTCAGTACTTC.

V gene TRBV2 combines with J gene TRBJ2-5; D not certain. Germline values: CDR1 SNHLY, CDR2 FYNNEI. V was pared by 6 bases and J by 2 bases, with 7 bases between. There are 12 residues in the CDR3. CDR3 region: CASRRSQETQYF. CDR3 coding DNA: TGTGCCAGCAGGAGAAGTCAAGAGACCCAGTACTTC.

The genes are TRBV30 and TRBJ2-3, with a possible D match to TRBD2 (5 bases). Between the trimmed V and J ends, which lost 5 bases and 4 bases, there was a span of 13 bases. Per germline, CDR1 GTSNPN and CDR2 SVGIG (reference sequence). This CDR3 is 13 amino acids long. CDR3 bases: TGTGCCTGGGGACTTACCGTATCAGATACGCAGTATTTT. Protein: CAWGLTVSDTQYF.

This clone appeared a few times. CDR3 coding DNA: TGTGCCAGCAGAACGCTAGCGGGAGTGTCAGATACGCAGTATTTT. Its translation is CASRTLAGVSDTQYF. This sequence joins TRBV13 and TRBJ2-3; 10 bases agree with TRBD2. CDR3 length: 15 residues. CDR1 and CDR2 (germline): PRHDT, FYEKMQ (reference sequence). The ends lost 6 bases at V and 4 bases at J; junction bases unmatched: 7.

This clone appeared a few times. V usage is TRBV5-6 and J usage is TRBJ2-1; 11 bases line up with TRBD2. V shed 4 bases and J 1 base; nucleotides not matched to a gene: 4. This CDR3 is 16 amino acids long. Germline CDR1 is SGHDT and CDR2 is YYEEEE. The CDR3 DNA reads TGTGCCAGCAGCCTACGGACTAGCGGGTCCTACAATGAGCAGTTCTTC. Its translation is CASSLRTSGSYNEQFF.

This clone has just a few counts. The chain has TRBV29-1 and TRBJ1-2; 10 bases line up with TRBD1. J was trimmed by 5 bases and V by 6 bases; bases with no gene match: 9. CDR1 and CDR2 from the germline V gene are SQVTM and ANQGSEA. The CDR3 loop spans 14 amino acids. The CDR3 sequence is CSVPRTGGWYGYTF. Here the CDR3 DNA reads TGCAGCGTGCCGAGGACAGGGGGGTGGTATGGCTACACCTTC. The full variable domain, with the rest looked up from reference TRBV29-1 and TRBJ1-2, is SAVISQKPSRDICQRGTSLTIQCQVDSQVTMMFWYRQQPGQSLTLIATANQGSEATYESGFVIDKFPISRPNLTFSTLTVSNMSPEDSSIYLCSVPRTGGWYGYTFGSGTRLTVV.

The chain has TRBV10-3 and TRBJ2-5, with D tentatively TRBD1 (6 bases). Germline assignment: CDR1 ENHRY and CDR2 SYGVKD. V shed 3 bases and J shed 3 bases, with 8 bases lying between them. This CDR3 has 13 residues. The CDR3 sequence: CAISEGQKETQYF. The CDR3 nucleotides read TGTGCCATCAGTGAAGGACAGAAAGAGACCCAGTACTTC.

This clone was detected a few times. The chain has TRBV5-4 and TRBJ2-5; D possibly corresponds to TRBD1 (6 bases). CDR1 and CDR2 (germline): SGHNT, YYREEE (reference sequence). The CDR3 spans 13 residues. The germline V and J ends were trimmed by 6 bases and 4 bases, with 13 bases remaining between them. The CDR3 loop reads CASTFDRTETQYF. CDR3 coding DNA: TGTGCCAGCACTTTCGACAGGACAGAGACCCAGTACTTC.

This sequence joins TRBV5-4 and TRBJ1-4; TRBD1 aligns across 9 bases. V was pared by 3 bases and J by 10 bases, with 7 bases of the junction left unmatched. The CDR3 loop spans 14 amino acids. Germline V gives CDR1 SGHNT, CDR2 YYREEE (reference sequence). The CDR3 is CASSSTGGGGKLFF. The CDR3 DNA sequence: TGTGCCAGCAGCTCTACAGGGGGCGGCGGAAAACTGTTTTTT.

This clone was seen a few times. The gene calls are TRBV18 and TRBJ2-5; TRBD1 matches at 7 bases. The trim removed 2 bases at V and 2 bases at J, leaving 5 bases unmatched. The CDR3 extends over 15 amino acids. CDR1 and CDR2 from the germline V gene are KGHSH and LQKENI. The CDR3 nucleotides are TGTGCCAGCTCACCATGGGGGACAGTTCAAGAGACCCAGTACTTC. Translating it yields CASSPWGTVQETQYF.

Only a few counts were recorded for this clone. V is TRBV19 and J is TRBJ2-1; TRBD1 matches at 9 bases. The V and J ends lost 7 bases and 6 bases, in that order; junction bases with no gene match: 10. Germline assignment: CDR1 LNHDA and CDR2 SQIVND (reference sequence). The CDR3 covers 15 residues. The CDR3 loop is CASKQQGAKFNEQFF. The CDR3 bases are TGTGCCAGTAAACAACAGGGGGCGAAATTCAATGAGCAGTTCTTC.

The chain recombines TRBV7-2 with TRBJ2-2; TRBD2 aligns across 8 bases. The CDR3 is made up of 15 amino acids. V was clipped by 4 bases and J by 8 bases; unmatched bases: 9. Per germline, CDR1 SGHTA and CDR2 FQGNSA. CDR3 in amino acids: CASSSLAGANGELFF. The CDR3 DNA reads as TGTGCCAGCAGCTCCCTAGCGGGCGCCAATGGGGAGCTGTTTTTT.

The chain combines TRBV2 with TRBJ2-1, with 7 bases matching TRBD1. The V and J ends lost 7 bases and 7 bases, in that order; junction bases with no gene match: 10. Germline assignment: CDR1 SNHLY and CDR2 FYNNEI. The CDR3 length is 14 residues. The CDR3 here is CASTRQGLSNEQFF. The DNA for the CDR3 is TGTGCCAGCACCCGACAGGGTCTTTCGAATGAGCAGTTCTTC.